This T cell receptor (beta chain) is drawn from a study of T cells after yellow fever vaccination. The overall study: Where fractions had low cell numbers, libraries were prepared from them with the SMART-Seq v4 Ultra Low Input RNA kit.

From the 5' RACE reads, TCRdb called clonotypes with MiXCR, one entry per CDR3 protein. In the table there are roughly 520,000 distinct CDR3 sequences, 20% to 25% of which are singletons. This CDR3 has 16 residues. Germline-derived CDR1 and CDR2 are ENHRY and SYGVKD. Between the trimmed V and J ends, which lost 3 bases and 0 bases, there was a span of 12 bases. This clonotype was observed a few times. The chain uses TRBV10-3 and TRBJ2-1; the D gene could be TRBD1 or TRBD2 (6 bases each). This clonotype was sampled from a man aged 18 to 30 who received the YFV17D yellow fever vaccine. Sequenced material: PBMCs, taken approximately 22 days after the first yellow fever vaccination. The CDR3: CAISDEGGRSYNEQFF. The CDR3, as DNA: TGTGCCATCAGTGATGAGGGGGGACGCTCCTACAATGAGCAGTTCTTC.